Listed here are 18 T cell receptor beta chains from one sample, sequenced in a study of technical replicates of blood from a few donors. Libraries were prepared by immunoSEQ multiplex PCR; TCRdb keeps only in-frame clonotypes and omits some of them. This table has about 82,000 clones, 96% appearing once. The material sequenced was T cells isolated from PBMCs. The receptors come from a human donor in good health.

The CDR3 nucleotides read TGTGCCAGTAGTAATGGGCCCAGGGGGGACACTGAAGCTTTCTTT. It codes for CASSNGPRGDTEAFF. The V gene is TRBV19, the J gene TRBJ1-1, with 7 bases lining up with TRBD1. The J segment lost 3 bases and the V segment lost 4 bases, leaving 8 bases of the junction unmatched. Germline V lookup: CDR1 LNHDA, CDR2 SQIVND (reference sequence). The CDR3 spans 15 residues.

The V call is TRBV5-1, the J call TRBJ2-7, with 8 nucleotides matching TRBD1. The CDR3 covers 17 residues. V was pared by 3 bases and J by 4 bases, with 15 bases of the junction left unmatched. Germline V lookup: CDR1 SGHRS, CDR2 YFSETQ. In DNA form, the CDR3 reads TGCGCCAGCAGCTCCGGGCGGGGCAGGGGGCTCTCATACGAGCAGTACTTC. It yields the protein CASSSGRGRGLSYEQYF.

The chain combines TRBV5-1 with TRBJ1-4; D is unresolved. The CDR3 runs 14 residues. Germline V gene data show CDR1 as SGHRS and CDR2 as YFSETQ. Between the trimmed V and J ends, which lost 1 base and 4 bases, there was a span of 8 bases. As DNA, the CDR3 is TGCGCCAGCAGCTTGCGGCGGTTTAATGAAAAACTGTTTTTT. Its protein is CASSLRRFNEKLFF. Combining the CDR3 with reference TRBV5-1 and TRBJ1-4 gives the whole variable domain KAGVTQTPRYLIKTRGQQVTLSCSPISGHRSVSWYQQTPGQGLQFLFEYFSETQRNKGNFPGRFSGRQFSNSRSEMNVSTLELGDSALYLCASSLRRFNEKLFFGSGTQLSVL.

The chain links TRBV13 to TRBJ1-1; possibly TRBD1 for D (6 bases). The V end lost 5 bases, the J end lost 6 bases, and 10 bases lay between the germline ends. The CDR3 has 12 residues. Looked up from germline, CDR1 is PRHDT and CDR2 is FYEKMQ (reference sequence). The CDR3 here is CASSPDRSEAFF. The CDR3 DNA sequence: TGTGCCAGCAGCCCCGACAGGTCTGAAGCTTTCTTT.

The chain links TRBV13 to TRBJ2-1; D gene unclear. Looked up from germline, CDR1 is PRHDT and CDR2 is FYEKMQ (reference sequence). Trimming removed 0 bases from V and 3 bases from J, with 3 bases in between. This CDR3 contains 13 residues. As DNA, the CDR3 is TGTGCCAGCAGCTTAGGGAGCTACAATGAGCAGTTCTTC. Its protein product is CASSLGSYNEQFF.

Only one count was recorded for this clone. The chain has TRBV5-1 and TRBJ2-3; possibly TRBD2 for D (6 bases). CDR1 SGHRS and CDR2 YFSETQ come from the germline V gene. Trimming stripped 0 bases from V and 2 bases from J, with 16 bases between. The CDR3 is made up of 17 amino acids. This chain's CDR3 is CASSLGYGGGATDTQYF. As DNA, the CDR3 is TGCGCCAGCAGCTTGGGATACGGGGGAGGAGCCACAGATACGCAGTATTTT.

The chain links TRBV9 to TRBJ2-5; TRBD1 might be the D (5 bases). The CDR3 sequence is 16 residues long. The V end was cut by 4 bases, the J end by 5 bases, with 21 bases between. Germline V gene lookup returns CDR1 SGDLS and CDR2 YYNGEE. The CDR3 region has the DNA TGTGCCAGCAGCCCCTCAGCGACGGACATACAGGAGACCCAGTACTTC. Its protein product is CASSPSATDIQETQYF. Full variable domain (remainder filled in from reference TRBV9 and TRBJ2-5): DSGVTQTPKHLITATGQRVTLRCSPRSGDLSVYWYQQSLDQGLQFLIQYYNGEERAKGNILERFSAQQFPDLHSELNLSSLELGDSALYFCASSPSATDIQETQYFGPGTRLLVL.

The chain recombines TRBV19 with TRBJ2-4; 7 nucleotides align to TRBD2. Trimming took 6 bases from V and 8 from J; bases not matched to a gene: 13. Germline CDR1 reads LNHDA; CDR2 reads SQIVND (reference sequence). The CDR3 has 15 amino acids. The CDR3 reads CASRPQPGAGDIQYF. For the CDR3, the DNA is TGTGCCAGTAGACCCCAACCGGGCGCGGGGGACATTCAGTACTTC.

This chain connects TRBV2 to TRBJ2-2, with D unresolved. This CDR3 is 12 amino acids long. Trimming removed 0 bases from V and 13 bases from J, with 9 bases in between. The germline CDR1 and CDR2 sequences are SNHLY and FYNNEI. The CDR3, as DNA: TGTGCCAGCAGTGAAGCGACTTTCCGGCTGTTTTTT. Translation gives CASSEATFRLFF.

Concerning this clone: Compared with germline, one end of the junction differs, possibly owing to a read error. The rearrangement links TRBV9 to TRBJ1-3, with D perhaps matching TRBD1 (6 bases). Germline assignment: CDR1 SGDLS and CDR2 YYNGEE. The CDR3 consists of 16 residues. The CDR3 region has the DNA TGTGCCAGCAGTGTAGGAGGGGGAGCCTCTGGAAACACCATATATTTT. Translating it yields CASSVGGGASGNTIYF.

The chain joins TRBV12-5 to TRBJ1-2; TRBD1 is a possible D gene (5 bases). The CDR3 is 15 amino acids. The V end lost 1 base, the J end lost 2 bases, and 11 bases lay between the germline ends. Germline lookup yields CDR1 LGHNT and CDR2 FRNRAP. As DNA, the CDR3 is TGTGCTAGTGGTTTGGAAGGGGCTAGGAACTATGGCTACACCTTC. Protein sequence: CASGLEGARNYGYTF.

The chain couples TRBV25-1 to TRBJ2-3; no clear D gene. This CDR3 comprises 16 residues. Germline CDR1 is MGHDK and CDR2 is SYGVNS. V lost 5 bases to trimming and J lost 2 bases, with 17 bases between them. The CDR3 DNA is TGTGCCAGCAGTCGCACTCTCACCTCCGACACAGATACGCAGTATTTT. Its translation: CASSRTLTSDTDTQYF.

The chain is built from TRBV30 and TRBJ1-1, with unresolved D. V lost 4 bases and J 5 bases, leaving 11 bases between the germline ends. The CDR3 has 12 amino acids. Germline CDR1 reads GTSNPN; CDR2 reads SVGIG (reference sequence). This CDR3 reads CAWMLGRTEAFF. The CDR3 region has the DNA TGTGCCTGGATGCTGGGGAGGACTGAAGCTTTCTTT.

The V call is TRBV5-4, the J call TRBJ2-7; 9 bases match TRBD1. CDR3 length: 13 residues. The J segment lost 4 bases and the V segment lost 7 bases, leaving 6 bases of the junction unmatched. The germline V gene has CDR1 SGHNT and CDR2 YYREEE (reference sequence). The CDR3: CASHRQGEYEQYF. The CDR3 coding sequence is TGTGCCAGCCATAGACAGGGGGAGTACGAGCAGTACTTC.

V usage is TRBV9 and J usage is TRBJ2-1, with 8 bases aligning to TRBD2. There are 15 residues in the CDR3. Germline V lookup: CDR1 SGDLS, CDR2 YYNGEE. Trimming removed 3 bases from V and 4 bases from J; junction bases left unmatched: 6. For the CDR3, the DNA is TGTGCCAGCAGCGCCGGGACTAGGGGGTACAATGAGCAGTTCTTC. Its protein is CASSAGTRGYNEQFF. The full variable domain, rest sourced from reference TRBV9 and TRBJ2-1, is DSGVTQTPKHLITATGQRVTLRCSPRSGDLSVYWYQQSLDQGLQFLIQYYNGEERAKGNILERFSAQQFPDLHSELNLSSLELGDSALYFCASSAGTRGYNEQFFGPGTRLTVL.

The chain combines TRBV27 with TRBJ2-3; TRBD2 aligns across 8 bases. The CDR3 consists of 17 residues. Trimming at V came to 7 bases and at J to 2 bases, leaving 14 bases not matched to a gene. Germline CDR1 reads MNHEY; CDR2 reads SMNVEV (reference sequence). The CDR3 DNA reads as TGTGCCAGCAAAACTACACCTCCGGGACTAGTCACAGATACGCAGTATTTT. It is translated as CASKTTPPGLVTDTQYF.

The chain carries TRBV6-1 and TRBJ1-5; 7 bases align to TRBD1. The trim removed 7 bases at V and 7 bases at J, leaving 10 bases unmatched. CDR1 is MNHNS, CDR2 SASEGT, per germline. CDR3 length equals 14 residues. CDR3 region: CASIRDSIFQPQHF. CDR3 coding DNA: TGTGCCAGCATTCGGGACAGTATTTTCCAGCCCCAGCATTTT.

The rearrangement links TRBV4-3 to TRBJ2-3; D gene unclear. V lost 1 base, J lost 0 bases, and 8 bases lay in between. The CDR3 covers 15 residues. Germline V lookup: CDR1 LGHNA, CDR2 YSLEER. As DNA, the CDR3 is TGCGCCAGCAGCCAAGGAGCGTTTAGCACAGATACGCAGTATTTT. It yields the protein CASSQGAFSTDTQYF.